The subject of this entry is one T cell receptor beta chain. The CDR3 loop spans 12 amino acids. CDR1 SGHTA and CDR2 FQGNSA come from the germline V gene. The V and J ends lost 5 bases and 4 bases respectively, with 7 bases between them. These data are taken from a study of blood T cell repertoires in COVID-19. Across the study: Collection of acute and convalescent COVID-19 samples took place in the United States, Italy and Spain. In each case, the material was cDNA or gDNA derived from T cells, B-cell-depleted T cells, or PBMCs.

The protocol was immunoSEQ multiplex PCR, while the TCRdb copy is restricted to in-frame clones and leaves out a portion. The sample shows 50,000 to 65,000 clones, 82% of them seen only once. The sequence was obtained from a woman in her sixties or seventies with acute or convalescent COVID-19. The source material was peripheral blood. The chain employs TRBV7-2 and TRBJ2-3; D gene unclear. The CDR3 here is CASSPLADTQYF. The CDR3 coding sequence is TGTGCCAGCAGCCCCCTAGCAGATACGCAGTATTTT.